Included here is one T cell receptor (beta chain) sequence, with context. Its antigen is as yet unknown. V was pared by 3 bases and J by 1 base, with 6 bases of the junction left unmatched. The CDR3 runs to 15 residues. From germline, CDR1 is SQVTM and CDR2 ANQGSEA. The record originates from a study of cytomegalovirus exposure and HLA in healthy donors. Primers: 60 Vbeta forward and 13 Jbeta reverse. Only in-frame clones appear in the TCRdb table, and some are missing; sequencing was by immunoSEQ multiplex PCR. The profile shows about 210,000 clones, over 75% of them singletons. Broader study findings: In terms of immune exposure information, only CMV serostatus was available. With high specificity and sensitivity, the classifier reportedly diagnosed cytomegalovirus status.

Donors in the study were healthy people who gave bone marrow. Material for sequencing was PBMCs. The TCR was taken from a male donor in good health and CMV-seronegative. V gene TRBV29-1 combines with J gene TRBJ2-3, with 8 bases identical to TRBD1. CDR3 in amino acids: CSVDPTGDGTDTQYF. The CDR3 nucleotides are TGCAGCGTTGACCCGACAGGGGACGGCACAGATACGCAGTATTTT.